This T cell receptor (beta chain) was identified during a study of identical twins. V lost 1 base and J lost 2, with 3 bases in between. The CDR3 runs to 12 residues. Germline-derived CDR1 and CDR2 are LGHNT and FRNRAP. This clonotype has at least ten counts. Using its own MiXCR run on the 5' RACE reads, TCRdb lists one record per CDR3 protein. The table lists approximately 300,000 distinct CDR3 sequences, roughly 10% of them singletons. The same data also contributed to another study, on yellow fever vaccine responses in identical twins.

Sequencing was performed on CD8+ T cells sorted from blood. The sequence was collected from a young woman in good health. This chain uses TRBV12-5 with TRBJ2-7; D not certain. DNA for the CDR3: TGTGCTAGTGGTTTGGGAGCCTACGAGCAGTACTTC. Translating gives CASGLGAYEQYF.